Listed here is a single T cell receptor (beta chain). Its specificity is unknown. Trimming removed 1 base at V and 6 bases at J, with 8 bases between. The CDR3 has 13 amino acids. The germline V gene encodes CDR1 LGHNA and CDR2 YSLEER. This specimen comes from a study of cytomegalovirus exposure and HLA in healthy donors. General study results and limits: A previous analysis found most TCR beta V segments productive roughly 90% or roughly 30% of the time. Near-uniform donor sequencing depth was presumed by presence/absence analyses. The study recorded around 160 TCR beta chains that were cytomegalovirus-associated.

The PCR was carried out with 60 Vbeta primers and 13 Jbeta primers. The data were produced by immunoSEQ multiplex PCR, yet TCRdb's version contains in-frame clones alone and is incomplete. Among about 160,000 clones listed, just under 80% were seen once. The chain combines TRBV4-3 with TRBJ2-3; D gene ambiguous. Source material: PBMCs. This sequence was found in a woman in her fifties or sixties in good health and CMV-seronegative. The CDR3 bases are TGCGCCAGCAGCCAAGGTTCCTCGGATACGCAGTATTTT. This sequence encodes CASSQGSSDTQYF.